Described below is a single T cell receptor (beta chain) sequence and its context. Its antigen is as yet unknown. This table comes from immunoSEQ multiplex PCR, and its TCRdb copy is limited to in-frame clones, with some not included. The sample consists of approximately 98,000 clones, over 65% of them appearing once. The data were obtained in a study of shared clonotypes between healthy human individuals. The CDR3 is 14 residues long. Trimming pared 3 bases from V and 0 bases from J, leaving 8 bases between. The germline gives CDR1 SGHAT, CDR2 FQNNGV. Findings and limits, study-wide: Blood was the only sampled material, and tissue repertoires likely differ.

The TCR comes from a woman younger than 45 in good health. This chain uses TRBV11-2 with TRBJ1-1; D not certain. Source material: memory CD8+ T cells sorted from blood. Subset in this sample: CD45RO+ cells pooled with CCR7-negative TemRA cells. CDR3 in DNA: TGTGCCAGCAGCTTCCCCCCTATGAACACTGAAGCTTTCTTT. This encodes CASSFPPMNTEAFF.